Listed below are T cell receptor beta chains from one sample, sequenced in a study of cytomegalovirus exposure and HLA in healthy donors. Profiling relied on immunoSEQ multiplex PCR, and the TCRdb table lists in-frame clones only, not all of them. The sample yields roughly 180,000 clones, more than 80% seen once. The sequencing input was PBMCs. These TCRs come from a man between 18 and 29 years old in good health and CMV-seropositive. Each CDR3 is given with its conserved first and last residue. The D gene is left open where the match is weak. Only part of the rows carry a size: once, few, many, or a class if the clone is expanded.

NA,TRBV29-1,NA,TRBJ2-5,TGCAGCGCAGGGGTCCCGGGAGAGACCCAGTACTTC,CSAGVPGETQYF
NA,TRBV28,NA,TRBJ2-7,TGTGCCACCTGGATGGGCCTGGAGGGCGTCGAGCAGTACTTC,CATWMGLEGVEQYF
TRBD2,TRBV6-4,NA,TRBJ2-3,TGTGCCAGCAGTGACCAGGCGGGAGTGGCAGATACGCAGTATTTT,CASSDQAGVADTQYF
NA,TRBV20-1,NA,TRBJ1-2,TGCAGTCTCAACTTGCTGGGCGGCTACACCTTC,CSLNLLGGYTF
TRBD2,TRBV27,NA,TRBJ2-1,TGTGCCAGCTATAGGGGAGGGAACCGGGGGTACAATGAGCAGTTCTTC,CASYRGGNRGYNEQFF
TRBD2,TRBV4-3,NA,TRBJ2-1,TGCGCCAGCAGCCCTTATCCCGGGGGAGGGTCCTACAATGAGCAGTTCTTC,CASSPYPGGGSYNEQFF
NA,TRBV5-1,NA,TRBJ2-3,TGCGCCAGCAGCTTGGAGGCTAGCGCCACAGATACGCAGTATTTT,CASSLEASATDTQYF
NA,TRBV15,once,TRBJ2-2,TGTGCCACCAGCCCTGTTCTTCGGGGCGGGGAGCTGTTTTTT,CATSPVLRGGELFF
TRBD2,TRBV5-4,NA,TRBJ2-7,TGTGCCAGCAGCTCAGGACTAGCGGGAGGCCCCCTCTACGAGCAGTACTTC,CASSSGLAGGPLYEQYF
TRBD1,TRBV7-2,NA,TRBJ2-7,TGTGCCAGCAGCTTAGGTGGGACAGGACCCTACGAGCAGTACTTC,CASSLGGTGPYEQYF
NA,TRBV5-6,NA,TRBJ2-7,TGTGCCAGCAGCTTTCTGGCCCCCTCGCGGGGATCCTACGAGCAGTACTTC,CASSFLAPSRGSYEQYF
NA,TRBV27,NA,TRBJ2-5,TGTGCCAGCAGTTTACGGGCGGGACAAGAGACCCAGTACTTC,CASSLRAGQETQYF
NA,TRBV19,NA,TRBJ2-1,TGTGCCAGTAGTAGAGGGTATTCCTACAATGAGCAGTTCTTC,CASSRGYSYNEQFF
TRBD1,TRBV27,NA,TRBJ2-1,TGTGCCAGCAGTCCATACCATCTCCTGCGACAGGGACGGTCCTACAATGAGCAGTTCTTC,CASSPYHLLRQGRSYNEQFF
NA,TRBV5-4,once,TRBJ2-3,TGTGCCAGCAGCCAGGGGATCTACGGGACAGATACGCAGTATTTT,CASSQGIYGTDTQYF
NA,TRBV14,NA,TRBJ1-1,TGTGCCAGCAGCCAGATCCTCGGGAGGTCGAACACTGAAGCTTTCTTT,CASSQILGRSNTEAFF
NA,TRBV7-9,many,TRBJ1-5,TGTGCCAGCAGGGAAGGGGTCTGGGGAAATCAGCCCCAGCATTTT,CASREGVWGNQPQHF
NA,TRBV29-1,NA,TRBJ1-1,TGCAGCGTTGCGCCAGGGGCTGCGGGCACTGAAGCTTTCTTT,CSVAPGAAGTEAFF
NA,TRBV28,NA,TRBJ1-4,TGTGCCAGCAGTAGTGGGGGCTATGTTGAAAAACTGTTTTTT,CASSSGGYVEKLFF
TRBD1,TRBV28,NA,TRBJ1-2,TGTGCCAGCAGTCCGGGGACAGAGGCGGATGGCTACACCTTC,CASSPGTEADGYTF
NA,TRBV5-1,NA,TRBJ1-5,TGCGCCAGCAGCTTGGATGGGCCAGACAATCAGCCCCAGCATTTT,CASSLDGPDNQPQHF
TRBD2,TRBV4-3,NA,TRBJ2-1,TGCGCCAGCAGCCACGGACTAGCGGGATGGGACAATGAGCAGTTCTTC,CASSHGLAGWDNEQFF
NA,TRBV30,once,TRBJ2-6,TGTGCCTGGATGAGTTATGGGGCCAACGTCCTGACTTTC,CAWMSYGANVLTF
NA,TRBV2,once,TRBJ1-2,TGTGCCAGCAGGAACGGCAGGGGCGATAACTATGGCTACACCTTC,CASRNGRGDNYGYTF
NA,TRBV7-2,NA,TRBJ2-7,TGTGCCAGCAGCTCCCTCCTTGAGCAGTACTTC,CASSSLLEQYF